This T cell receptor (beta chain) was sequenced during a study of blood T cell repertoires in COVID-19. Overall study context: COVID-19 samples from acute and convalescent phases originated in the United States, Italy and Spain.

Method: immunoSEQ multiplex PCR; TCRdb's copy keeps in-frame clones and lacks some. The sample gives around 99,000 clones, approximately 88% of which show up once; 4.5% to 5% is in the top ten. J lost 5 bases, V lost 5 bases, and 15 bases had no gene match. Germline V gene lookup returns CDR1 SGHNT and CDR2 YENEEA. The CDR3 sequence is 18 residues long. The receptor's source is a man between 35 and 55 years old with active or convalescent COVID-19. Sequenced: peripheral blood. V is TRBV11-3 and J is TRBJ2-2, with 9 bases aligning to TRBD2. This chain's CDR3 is CASSLRGGSGSGTGELFF. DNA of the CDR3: TGTGCCAGCAGCCTCAGAGGGGGTAGCGGGAGTGGGACCGGGGAGCTGTTTTTT.